The present TCR beta chain was sequenced within a study of T-cell reconstitution after alpha-beta-depleted transplantation in children. For TCRbeta, the library was prepared with unique molecular identifiers. TCRdb independently ran MiXCR on the PCR reads; one entry per CDR3 protein. Seen here are roughly 170,000 distinct CDR3 sequences, around 7% observed once, and the top ten hold 3%. The V and J ends lost 5 bases and 5 bases, in that order; junction bases with no gene match: 4. Germline V gene data show CDR1 as MDHEN and CDR2 as SYDVKM. CDR3 size: 14 residues. This clonotype was detected many times.

The origin of this receptor is a human donor who donated a stem cell graft to a child with Wiskott-Aldrich syndrome. This sample comprised PBMCs from the stem cell graft donor, obtained from the stem cell graft. J is TRBJ1-5 and V is TRBV28; TRBD1 matches 9 bases. The CDR3 spells CASSPGQGYQPQHF. The CDR3 nucleotides are TGTGCCAGCAGTCCCGGACAGGGGTATCAGCCCCAGCATTTT.